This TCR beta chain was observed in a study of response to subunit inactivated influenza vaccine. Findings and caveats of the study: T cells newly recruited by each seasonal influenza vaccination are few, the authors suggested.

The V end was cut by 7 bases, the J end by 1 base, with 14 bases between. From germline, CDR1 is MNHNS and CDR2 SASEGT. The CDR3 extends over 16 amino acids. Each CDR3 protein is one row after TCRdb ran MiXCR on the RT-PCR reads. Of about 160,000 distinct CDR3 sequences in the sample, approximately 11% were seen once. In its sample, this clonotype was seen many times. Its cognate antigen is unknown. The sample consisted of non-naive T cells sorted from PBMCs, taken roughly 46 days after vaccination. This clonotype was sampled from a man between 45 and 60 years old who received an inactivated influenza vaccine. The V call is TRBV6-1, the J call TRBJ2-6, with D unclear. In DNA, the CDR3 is TGTGCCAGCACCCCAAGGGTCTTATCTGGGGCCAACGTCCTGACTTTC. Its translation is CASTPRVLSGANVLTF.